This TCR beta chain was sequenced in a study of radiotherapy plus CTLA-4 blockade in lung cancer listed by TCRdb under 2018. A note on the overall study: Among the enrolled patients, roughly 19% had an objective response, and about 29% reached disease control.

CDR1 and CDR2 were assigned from the germline V gene as SQVTM and ANQGSEA. The CDR3 runs 15 residues from the cysteine to the phenylalanine. This entry keeps only the CDR3 DNA: 45 bases, framed from base 1. V has 1 base trimmed and J has 0 bases trimmed; junction bases matching no gene number 3. The method was the immunoSEQ multiplex PCR assay. TCRdb stores this immuneACCESS table with in-frame sequences only. Part of the clones is absent; in the studies checked, under half of the shortfall reflects unresolved V genes, and no reason is known for the rest. The sample table contains more than 75,000 clones; only one count was recorded for more than 70% of them. Of the sample, around 15% is held by the ten largest clones. The study evaluated CTLA-4 blockade (ipilimumab) given together with focal radiation therapy in patients who had chemo-refractory metastatic non-small-cell lung cancer. Study-wide conclusions, independent of this receptor: TCR clones derived from tumors expanded in peripheral blood after treatment with radiotherapy and ipilimumab. The strongest predictors of response, as reported, were early dynamic changes in blood T cell clones along with a rise in serum interferon-beta after radiation.

A few counts support this clone. Its antigen has not been determined. No per-base quality is available; no much larger clone lies one base away. Here the chain combines TRBV29-1 and TRBJ2-1, and 7 junctional nucleotides match TRBD2. The sequences come from peripheral blood, collected from a patient treated with radiotherapy plus ipilimumab. The sequence came from a human donor with non-small cell lung cancer that progressed on radiotherapy plus ipilimumab. The CDR3 here reads CSVEAGGVSYNEQFF. The DNA sequence is TGCAGCGTTGAAGCGGGGGGAGTCTCCTACAATGAGCAGTTCTTC.